This T cell receptor (beta chain) is drawn from a study of cytomegalovirus exposure and HLA in healthy donors (dated by TCRdb to the late 2010s). General notes on the study: In an earlier analysis of 587 of the donors, 276 Gb of sequence data and about 110 million unique TCR beta sequences from roughly 190 million T cells were reported. Roughly 300 gigabases of sequencing data and 70 million to 95 million unique TCR sequences made up an early release that covered approximately 650 HLA-typed donors. The genetic ancestry cluster associated with self-reported Caucasian donors included around four fifths of the 398 genotyped donors. The study aimed to test whether signatures of past pathogen exposure could be identified by cataloging public T cell receptors. The study profiled the T cell repertoires of more than 500 subjects by immunosequencing and related them to cytomegalovirus serostatus. In addition to the first cohort of roughly 670 subjects, a separate validation cohort of 120 different subjects was used. High-throughput TCR immunosequencing, statistical association of individual TCRs with disease status, and machine learning were combined to predict cytomegalovirus infection status. In a later analysis, previously published TCR beta repertoires from about 670 donors were re-analyzed and high-resolution HLA genotyping was added so that TCR occurrence patterns could be studied. The later analysis used no new phenotypic data to find candidate immune exposures, relying instead on TCR beta sequences and their occurrence across donors. To decide whether each TCR beta V gene segment behaved as functional or pseudogenic, an earlier analysis of 587 of the donors relied on high-throughput TCR beta sequencing. Alongside the repertoire data, information on donor age, sex, ethnicity and CMV serostatus was compiled. In a later genetic analysis, genome-wide SNP genotypes for about three fifths of the 666 donors were used, and that subset was treated as a discovery cohort. Every discovery cohort repertoire had been produced on one sequencing platform. Both class I and class II loci were covered by HLA typing, at four-digit resolution. The number of typed donors differed by locus: roughly 629-640 for A, B, C, DRB1 and DQB1; approximately 520 for DQA1; over 600 for DPA1; and roughly 490 for DPB1. Roughly five DR-DQ haplotypes were treated as single units for association and clustering because of strong linkage in the cohort. Among about 360 genotyped donors of the cohort, an average of about 240,000 unique TCR beta nucleotide sequences were sequenced per donor, roughly 20% of them non-productive. Study-wide conclusions, independent of this receptor: In an earlier analysis of a few hundred of the donors, most TCR beta V segments were observed in productive rearrangements about 87% or about 30% of the time, broadly matching IMGT annotations. At a false discovery rate of 0.05, a later analysis linked fewer than 20,000 TCR beta sequences to specific HLA alleles. In the study, roughly 160 TCR beta chains were listed as associated with cytomegalovirus. Several of the top co-occurrence clusters appeared to be linked to parvovirus B19, influenza, CMV and Epstein-Barr virus, according to a later analysis. According to a later analysis, TCR association rates differed among HLA loci, with DRB1 alleles showing the most associated TCRs and HLA-C alleles showing the fewest. Because HLA typing was unavailable for some donors at each locus, only the typed subset was used in association tests. The authors suggested that the approach could potentially be extended to other disease states and immunological phenotypes. According to a later genetic analysis, donors in an Asian-associated ancestry cluster had fewer N-insertions in productive TCRs than the approximately 610-donor mean. Roughly uniform sequencing depth across donors was assumed in presence/absence analyses, although this assumption may not hold. The 87-base-pair reads could not distinguish some IMGT-functional V segments, including TRBV6-2 and TRBV6-3, so those segments were excluded. The classifier was reported to diagnose cytomegalovirus status with high specificity and sensitivity in both the original cohort and the validation cohort. Most CMV-associated TCR beta chains appeared to be HLA-restricted in a later analysis, and the HLA associations seemed to be driven largely by CMV exposure. Across donors, most TCR sequences were observed very rarely, whereas some public TCRs were present in many individuals. Compared with equally common non-associated chains, HLA-associated TCR beta chains in a later analysis were more clonally expanded and had lower generation probabilities. The earlier analysis of nearly 600 of the donors excluded roughly 17 rarely observed V segments, including chromosome 9 orphons, because counts were too low. CMV serostatus was the only immune exposure information available for the cohort. Correlated functional status among segregating V segments might be attributable to linkage disequilibrium, but an unknown experimental factor could not be ruled out. The sequencing pipeline was judged likely to have produced a cluster of highly shared sequence variants as a technical artifact. A few of the identified cytomegalovirus-associated TCR beta chains were confirmed in vitro to be specific for cytomegalovirus antigens. In this cohort, only TCR beta chains were sequenced, and detectable features were limited by the absence of alpha or paired-chain data. A further reported finding was that TCR beta sequences accurately predicted the HLA-A and HLA-B alleles for most subjects in the first cohort. An association between a missense DCLRE1C variant and V-gene and J-gene trimming of TCR beta chains was found in a later genetic analysis and replicated in an independent cohort. When HLA alleles, especially DR and DQ, strongly co-occurred, attributing TCR associations to individual alleles was difficult.

The cohort consisted of 666 healthy bone marrow donors. At the time of sampling, every cohort member was nominally healthy, though immune exposures that went unrecorded were likely present. The donor was CMV seronegative and was included in the group of a few hundred seronegative cohort members. Each donor provided a peripheral blood sample, and peripheral blood mononuclear cells were used for TCR beta sequencing. Genomic DNA extraction from the blood cell samples was performed with the Qiagen DNeasy Blood Extraction Kit. For this clone: The antigen it recognizes is unknown. No much larger clonotype is one base removed from it; base qualities were not supplied.

V loses 1 base of germline sequence and J loses 4 bases, and the interval between the two ends is 11 bases. Via the germline V gene, CDR1 is MNHNS and CDR2 SASEGT. Its CDR3 holds 15 amino acids, cysteine through phenylalanine. Of all the DNA, just the CDR3 is kept, 45 bases in frame from base 1. Libraries were made using the immunoSEQ multiplex PCR assay. The multiplex PCR relied on a mix of 60 forward primers for TCR Vbeta segments and 13 reverse primers for TCR Jbeta segments. A multiplex PCR assay on genomic DNA amplified the CDR3 region of rearranged TCR beta genes. Amplified TCR beta libraries were sequenced as 87-base-pair reads on the Illumina HiSeq System. In the authors' own workflow: In a later analysis, tens of millions of unique TCR beta chains were counted across the roughly 610 repertoires, and roughly 9.9 million of these chains were shared by at least two donors. Raw reads were error-corrected and collapsed into unique sequences with a nearest-neighbor algorithm that merged closely related sequences to remove PCR and sequencing errors. Alignment of CDR3 sequences to IMGT reference sequences was used to assign V, D and J gene segments. For a sequence to be retained, a match of at least six nucleotides was required to both a V gene segment and a J gene segment. Rearrangements were classified as productive when the CDR3 lacked stop codons and remained in frame with V and J, and all other rearrangements were classified as non-productive. Following IMGT convention, CDR3 was defined as the stretch from the second conserved V-encoded cysteine to the conserved J-encoded phenylalanine. The earlier analysis of fewer than 750 of the donors excluded sequences that lacked an unambiguous match to a single V gene segment. An earlier analysis of a few hundred of the donors classified V segments as functional when productive rearrangements were above 56.7% and as segregating when the standard deviation between donors was above 5%. To diagnose cytomegalovirus status from the catalog of TCR beta chain sequences, a statistical classification framework was built. In a later analysis, TCR nucleotide sequences were compared against IMGT/GENE-DB human TR gene sequences so that V and J genes could be assigned. Using the TCRdist pipeline, a later analysis assigned CDR3 sequences along with most-parsimonious VDJ recombination scenarios. A later analysis defined each TCR beta chain by its CDR3 amino acid sequence plus V-gene family, and excluded reads lacking a unique V-gene family. A later analysis removed several hundred highly shared, low-generation-probability nucleotide sequences to deal with suspected cross-contamination and a sequencing artifact. In a later analysis, a clonal expansion index was calculated for each public chain from normalized within-repertoire ranks of inferred template counts. Generation probabilities in a later analysis came from a VDJ recombination model fitted to out-of-frame rearrangements, and those results were checked against IGoR. In a later analysis, TCR-TCR, TCR-HLA and TCR-CMV co-occurrence was scored with hypergeometric tests, and a repertoire-size bias correction was applied to TCR pairs. False discovery rates were estimated in a later analysis by permuting HLA or CMV assignments 20 times. In a later analysis, co-occurring TCRs were grouped using DBSCAN, with TCRdist sequence similarity added in when clustering inside HLA-allele-positive subsets. Co-occurrence clustering excluded repertoires with fewer than 30,000 or more than 120,000 public chains, plus five with anomalous nucleotide sharing. The table comes from immuneACCESS by way of TCRdb, which keeps in-frame sequences with V and J called. Part of the clones is missing from these tables; in studies checked, under half for an unresolved V gene and the rest for unknown reasons. Clone size and V and J calls were adopted from that table, with D and trimming inferred from the DNA. This sample lists just over 150,000 clones; roughly 73% were detected once. The biggest ten clones account for 1.3% to 1.5% of the sample.

What was sequenced was PBMCs. The chain is encoded by TRBV6-1 joined to TRBJ1-5; a tentative D call is TRBD1 (6 bases match). The receptor was derived from a woman in her twenties or thirties in good health and CMV-seronegative. The CDR3 corresponds to CASSEDRAGNQPQHF. The sequence in DNA is TGTGCCAGCAGTGAAGACAGGGCGGGTAATCAGCCCCAGCATTTT.